This record covers a single T cell receptor beta chain. How the authors handled the data: Counts of nucleated cells, estimated from reference gene primer amplification, were obtained. Assay: immunoSEQ multiplex PCR; the TCRdb copy retains only in-frame clones and omits some. V, J and clone size are those of that table, while D and trimming were read from the DNA. There are approximately 230,000 clones in the sample; about nine tenths occur only once, and less than 2% lies in the top ten. This CDR3 is 18 amino acids long. Trimming cost V 3 bases and J 1 base; bases outside gene matches: 15. Per germline, CDR1 LNHNV and CDR2 YYDKDF (reference sequence). These data are taken from a study of blood T cell repertoires in COVID-19. On the study more broadly: The origin of the acute and convalescent COVID-19 samples was the United States, Italy and Spain. PBMCs, B-cell-depleted T cells, or T cells were the source of the cDNA or gDNA that made up the material.

Participants reported their clinical history, and cohort assignment relied on those reports. The rearrangement joins TRBV15 to TRBJ2-7, with 7 positions matching TRBD1. This receptor was identified in a man between 40 and 49 years old who had recovered from COVID-19. The material sequenced was PBMCs or T cells enriched from blood (not recorded which). The CDR3 nucleotides are TGTGCCACCAGCAGGAGCCGGGGTGGACAGGTGATTTCCTACGAGCAGTACTTC. Its translation: CATSRSRGGQVISYEQYF.